A single sample gave rise to the 7 T cell receptor beta chains below, sequenced in a study of blood T cell repertoires in COVID-19. Profiling relied on immunoSEQ multiplex PCR, and the TCRdb table lists in-frame clones only, not all of them. The sample consists of about 160,000 clones, 92% of them appearing once. Sequenced: peripheral blood. Receptors were obtained from a man between 25 and 39 years old with COVID-19, enrolled during active disease.

CDR3 amino acids: CASSAGQGSANYGYTF. CDR3 bases: TGTGCCAGCAGCGCCGGACAGGGTTCAGCTAACTATGGCTACACCTTC. V is TRBV9 and J is TRBJ1-2, with TRBD1 matching 8 bases. The CDR3 runs to 16 residues. Germline lookup yields CDR1 SGDLS and CDR2 YYNGEE. Germline trimming cut 3 bases from V and 0 bases from J; bases unmatched to any gene: 7. Full variable domain (outside the CDR3, taken from reference TRBV9 and TRBJ1-2): DSGVTQTPKHLITATGQRVTLRCSPRSGDLSVYWYQQSLDQGLQFLIQYYNGEERAKGNILERFSAQQFPDLHSELNLSSLELGDSALYFCASSAGQGSANYGYTFGSGTRLTVV.

The chain joins TRBV5-4 to TRBJ1-3; TRBD1 agrees at 9 bases. CDR1 and CDR2 (germline): SGHNT, YYREEE (reference sequence). CDR3 length: 14 residues. V lost 4 bases, J lost 4 bases, and 3 bases stayed unmatched. The CDR3 loop reads CASSLGQGGNTIYF. The CDR3 bases are TGTGCCAGCAGCCTCGGACAGGGGGGAAACACCATATATTTT.

This clone was seen a handful of times. This sequence joins TRBV24-1 and TRBJ1-5; D is perhaps TRBD1 (6 bases). With 4 bases removed from V and 4 bases from J, the gap between germline ends came to 13 bases. The CDR3 is made up of 15 amino acids. Germline loops: CDR1 KGHDR, CDR2 SFDVKD. CDR3 in DNA: TGTGCCACCAGTGAAGGGGGGGGCGGGAATCAGCCCCAGCATTTT. The encoded protein is CATSEGGGGNQPQHF.

This rearrangement joins TRBV4-2 to TRBJ1-2; D perhaps matches TRBD1 (5 bases). This CDR3 has 16 amino acids. Trimming took off 1 base at V and 5 bases at J, with 17 bases between the two ends. The germline gives CDR1 LGHNA, CDR2 YNFKEQ. CDR3 residues: CASSQAHGAPVYGYTF. The CDR3 coding sequence is TGTGCCAGCAGCCAAGCCCATGGGGCGCCTGTTTATGGCTACACCTTC.

The rearrangement uses TRBV6-5 and TRBJ2-7; 8 bases match TRBD2. The CDR3 is made up of 15 amino acids. Germline CDR1 reads MNHEY; CDR2 reads SVGAGI. J gave up 7 bases and V 8 bases, and 16 bases lay outside the gene matches. The CDR3 DNA reads as TGTGCCAGCGCCCTAGTGGAGAGCGGGAGAGGTGAGCAGTACTTC. Translating it yields CASALVESGRGEQYF.

The gene calls are TRBV6-2 or TRBV6-3 and TRBJ1-1; no firm D call. Germline CDR1 reads MNHEY; CDR2 reads SVGEGT. There are 13 residues in the CDR3. The V end was cut by 2 bases, the J end by 4 bases, with 8 bases between. The CDR3 DNA sequence: TGTGCCAGCAGTTACGTCCCGGGCACTGAAGCTTTCTTT. This gives the protein CASSYVPGTEAFF.

The chain joins TRBV7-9 to TRBJ1-4; 9 bases agree with TRBD1. CDR3 length: 14 residues. The V and J ends lost 4 bases and 5 bases, in that order; junction bases with no gene match: 2. The germline gives CDR1 SEHNR, CDR2 FQNEAQ (reference sequence). CDR3 bases: TGTGCCAGCAGCTCGGACAGGGGAAATGAAAAACTGTTTTTT. Translated, it gives CASSSDRGNEKLFF.